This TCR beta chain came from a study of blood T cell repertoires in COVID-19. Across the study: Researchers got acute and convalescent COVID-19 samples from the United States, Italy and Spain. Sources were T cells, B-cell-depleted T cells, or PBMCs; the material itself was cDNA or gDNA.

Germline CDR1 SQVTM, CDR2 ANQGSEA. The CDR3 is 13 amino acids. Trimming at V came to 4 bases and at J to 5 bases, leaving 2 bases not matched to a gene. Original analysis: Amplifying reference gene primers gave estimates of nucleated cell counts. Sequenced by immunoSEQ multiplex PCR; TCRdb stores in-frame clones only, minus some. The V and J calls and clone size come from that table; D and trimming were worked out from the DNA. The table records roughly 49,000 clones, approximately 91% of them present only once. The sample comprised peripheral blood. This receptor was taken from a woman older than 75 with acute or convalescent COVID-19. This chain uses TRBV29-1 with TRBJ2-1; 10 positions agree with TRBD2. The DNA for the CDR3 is TGCAGCGTTGGGACTAGCGGTCACAATGAGCAGTTCTTC. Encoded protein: CSVGTSGHNEQFF.